Listed below are T cell receptor beta chains from one sample, sequenced in a study of control samples from healthy donors and cancer patients. Produced via immunoSEQ multiplex PCR; TCRdb's table is partial and in-frame only. The sample yields 90,000 or so clones, 70% to 85% seen once. Material for sequencing was PBMCs. All receptors derive from a man between 65 and 85 years old with lung cancer. The CDR3 runs from the conserved cysteine through the conserved F or W. A D gene is named only where the DNA matches it firmly. Clone size is stated in some rows and not others, as once, few, many or a class when expanded.

- - TRBJ2-2 TRBV25-1 CASSDTRVNTGELFF TGTGCCAGCAGTGATACCAGGGTTAACACCGGGGAGCTGTTTTTT
- - TRBJ1-3 TRBV7-9 CASSLRQFTIYF TGTGCCAGCAGCCTAAGACAGTTCACCATATATTTT
TRBD2 - TRBJ2-1 TRBV4-2 CASSQAGTSGGAGEQFF TGTGCCAGCAGCCAAGCCGGGACTAGCGGGGGGGCCGGTGAGCAGTTCTTC
- - TRBJ2-3 TRBV11-2 CASSFIMDGGPVDTQYF TGTGCCAGCAGCTTTATTATGGACGGGGGGCCGGTAGATACGCAGTATTTT
- - TRBJ2-1 TRBV4-2 CASSQDERRNSYNEQFF TGTGCTAGCAGCCAAGATGAGCGGCGTAACTCCTACAATGAGCAGTTCTTC
- - TRBJ1-5 TRBV27 CASSFNSNQPQHF TGTGCCAGCAGTTTTAATAGCAATCAGCCCCAGCATTTT
- - TRBJ2-4 TRBV28 CASSSASPRDIQYF TGTGCCAGCAGTTCGGCCTCACCTCGGGACATTCAGTACTTC
- - TRBJ1-6 TRBV3-1/TRBV3-2 CASSQEVSSSYNSPLHF TGTGCCAGCAGCCAAGAAGTCAGCAGCTCCTATAATTCACCCCTCCACTTT
- - TRBJ1-1 TRBV5-4 CASSPGQMNTEAFF TGTGCCAGCAGCCCCGGACAGATGAACACTGAAGCTTTCTTT
- - TRBJ2-7 TRBV5-1 CASSLDSQSYERYF TGCGCCAGCAGCTTGGATAGCCAATCCTACGAGCGGTACTTC
- - TRBJ2-1 TRBV6-5 CASSNRQEQFF TGTGCCAGCAGTAACCGACAGGAGCAGTTCTTC
- - TRBJ1-6 TRBV28 CASSFWDQNSPLHF TGTGCCAGCAGTTTTTGGGACCAAAATTCACCCCTCCACTTT
- - TRBJ2-3 TRBV4-1 CASSPTAGVGSDTQYF TGCGCCAGCAGCCCGACGGCAGGGGTTGGGTCGGATACGCAGTATTTT
TRBD1 few TRBJ1-2 TRBV19 CASSTGQGLEYGYTF TGTGCCAGTAGTACGGGACAGGGCCTGGAATATGGCTACACCTTC
TRBD2 - TRBJ2-1 TRBV6-1 CASSEVAGSYNEQFF TGTGCCAGCAGTGAAGTAGCGGGGTCCTACAATGAGCAGTTCTTC
TRBD2 - TRBJ2-7 TRBV5-1 CASSPNGMLAGGTGNSYEQYF TGCGCCAGCAGCCCCAATGGGATGCTAGCGGGGGGCACTGGGAACTCCTACGAGCAGTACTTC
- once TRBJ2-2 TRBV19 CASSIPQGSTGELFF TGTGCCAGTAGTATCCCGCAGGGGAGCACCGGGGAGCTGTTTTTT
TRBD1 - TRBJ1-4 TRBV3-1/TRBV3-2 CASSQADRAANEKLFF TGTGCCAGCAGCCAAGCCGACAGGGCTGCTAATGAAAAACTGTTTTTT
- - TRBJ1-1 TRBV11-1 CASSLRGSNTEAFF TGTGCCAGCAGCTTACGGGGGTCGAACACTGAAGCTTTCTTT
TRBD1 - TRBJ1-6 TRBV7-2 CASSTWGQRNSPLHF TGTGCCAGCAGCACCTGGGGACAGCGGAATTCACCCCTCCACTTT
- - TRBJ1-1 TRBV19 CASSIAGRNTEAFF TGTGCCAGTAGTATAGCTGGCCGGAACACTGAAGCTTTCTTT
- once TRBJ1-3 TRBV20-1 CSASSGTATIYF TGCAGTGCTAGTTCAGGGACGGCCACCATATATTTT
- once TRBJ1-4 TRBV27 CASSLYRVTGEKLFF TGTGCCAGCAGTTTATACAGGGTGACGGGTGAAAAACTGTTTTTT
- - TRBJ2-2 TRBV21-1 CASSKPGQGFDRAGELFF TGTGCCAGCAGCAAACCGGGACAGGGGTTTGATAGGGCCGGGGAGCTGTTTTTT
TRBD1 - TRBJ1-6 TRBV19 CASRTDRGIGSPLHF TGTGCCAGTAGAACCGACAGGGGGATCGGTTCACCCCTCCACTTT
- - TRBJ2-1 TRBV7-9 CASSYTVQQFF TGTGCCAGCAGCTACACCGTACAGCAGTTCTTC
TRBD1 - TRBJ1-1 TRBV7-9 CASSLAQGAYTEAFF TGTGCCAGCAGCTTAGCACAGGGGGCATACACTGAAGCTTTCTTT
TRBD1 - TRBJ1-3 TRBV7-8 CASSPWTGRNGNTIYF TGTGCCAGCAGCCCGTGGACAGGGAGGAATGGAAACACCATATATTTT
- - TRBJ2-7 TRBV7-8 CASSLSSYEQYF TGTGCCAGCAGCCTCAGCTCCTACGAGCAGTACTTC